The 8 T cell receptor beta chains listed next were all sequenced from one sample in a study of shared clonotypes between healthy human individuals. The protocol was immunoSEQ multiplex PCR, while the TCRdb copy is restricted to in-frame clones and leaves out a portion. The table shows millions of clones, with approximately 95% occurring only once. Sequencing input: naive CD4+ T cells sorted from blood. Subset in this sample: CD45RA+ positively selected. These receptor sequences come from a man aged 18 to 30 in good health.

The chain has TRBV5-1 and TRBJ2-2; no clear D gene. CDR1 SGHRS and CDR2 YFSETQ come from the germline V gene. The CDR3 consists of 16 residues. V lost 3 bases and J lost 5, with 17 bases in between. The CDR3, as DNA: TGCGCCAGCAGCTCGCCATTTCTTGGTTTGACCGGGGAGCTGTTTTTT. Amino acid sequence: CASSSPFLGLTGELFF.

V gene TRBV28 combines with J gene TRBJ2-7; 7 nucleotides line up with TRBD2. CDR3 length: 15 residues. Germline lookup yields CDR1 MDHEN and CDR2 SYDVKM. The V segment lost 8 bases and the J segment 7 bases; nucleotides outside the gene matches: 17. In DNA, the CDR3 is TGTGCCAGCGCCCTCCAAGGGGCAGGGACTAAGGAGCAGTACTTC. The encoded protein is CASALQGAGTKEQYF. The full variable domain, in which reference TRBV28 and TRBJ2-7 provide the parts outside the CDR3, is DVKVTQSSRYLVKRTGEKVFLECVQDMDHENMFWYRQDPGLGLRLIYFSYDVKMKEKGDIPEGYSVSREKKERFSLILESASTNQTSMYLCASALQGAGTKEQYFGPGTRLTVT.

The chain carries TRBV18 and TRBJ1-2; weak D call: TRBD1 (6 bases). CDR1 KGHSH and CDR2 LQKENI come from the germline V gene. V was trimmed by 2 bases and J by 2 bases, leaving 9 bases between them. The CDR3 runs to 14 residues. In DNA, the CDR3 is TGTGCCAGCTCACCAAAACAGGGCAACTATGGCTACACCTTC. Amino acid sequence: CASSPKQGNYGYTF.

This clone was found once. The rearrangement joins TRBV7-2 to TRBJ1-5; a possible D gene is TRBD1 (6 bases). The CDR3 contains 18 residues. Germline lookup yields CDR1 SGHTA and CDR2 FQGNSA. V was pared by 2 bases and J by 1 base, with 18 bases between. CDR3: CASSLRSTGHVSNQPQHF. The CDR3 coding sequence is TGTGCCAGCAGCTTAAGATCAACAGGGCATGTGAGCAATCAGCCCCAGCATTTT. Together with reference TRBV7-2 and TRBJ1-5, the CDR3 gives the full variable domain: GAGVSQSPSNKVTEKGKDVELRCDPISGHTALYWYRQSLGQGLEFLIYFQGNSAPDKSGLPSDRFSAERTGGSVSTLTIQRTQQEDSAVYLCASSLRSTGHVSNQPQHFGDGTRLSIL.

The chain joins TRBV5-1 to TRBJ2-3; D remains ambiguous. Deletions cut 2 bases from V and 0 bases from J, with 13 bases between. The CDR3 runs 16 residues. Germline assignment: CDR1 SGHRS and CDR2 YFSETQ. In nucleotides, the CDR3 is TGCGCCAGCAGCTTTGGATTAGCAGCTAGCACAGATACGCAGTATTTT. Translation gives CASSFGLAASTDTQYF.

V usage is TRBV18 and J usage is TRBJ2-7, with 7 nucleotides matching TRBD1. V lost 3 bases, J lost 7 bases, and 9 bases stayed unmatched. Germline CDR1 KGHSH, CDR2 LQKENI. There are 14 residues in the CDR3. The CDR3 nucleotides read TGTGCCAGCTCACCGAAGACAGGGATCGGGGAGCAGTACTTC. This gives the protein CASSPKTGIGEQYF.

Worth noting for this clone: Additional DNA sequences in this sample encode the identical CDR3. V gene TRBV11-2 combines with J gene TRBJ1-1; TRBD1 is a possible D gene (5 bases). Trimming removed 0 bases at V and 5 bases at J, with 7 bases between. This CDR3 spans 13 amino acids. CDR1 is SGHAT and CDR2 is FQNNGV in the germline V gene. The CDR3 sequence: CASSLERGTEAFF. The CDR3, as DNA: TGTGCCAGCAGCTTAGAACGGGGGACTGAAGCTTTCTTT.

The rearrangement joins TRBV6-6 to TRBJ2-2; 7 bases align to TRBD1. The CDR3 sequence is 15 residues long. The germline gives CDR1 MNHNY, CDR2 SVGAGI (reference sequence). Here the CDR3 DNA reads TGTGCGGCCAAACCCCCGGCAGGGGGCACCGGGGAGCTGTTTTTT. Its protein is CAAKPPAGGTGELFF.